This T cell receptor beta chain comes out of a study of T cells in Graves' hyperthyroidism and ophthalmopathy. Overall study findings and caveats: Before onset, ophthalmopathy was predicted by the model a median around 6.2 months earlier. Peripheral blood also featured most of the thyroid clonotypes expanded above 0.001.

In its sample, this clonotype was seen many times. The antigen remains unidentified. Stable hyperthyroidism: no ophthalmopathy progression over 18 months of follow-up. Uncontrolled infections, other autoimmune diseases, pregnancy or lactation led to exclusion of patients. Amplification yielded TCR beta CDR3 regions, with RNA transcripts as the source. The HTBI primer set was used in a first-round RT-PCR of the TCR CDR3. TCRdb fed the multiplex PCR reads into MiXCR, producing one record per CDR3 protein. In the table there are about 740,000 distinct CDR3 sequences, about 15% of which are singletons. Source material: blood. This clonotype was obtained from a woman aged 18-30 years with Graves' hyperthyroidism.

The CDR3 nucleotides read TGCGCCAGCAGTGAAACGGGGGCCCCCGGGAGAGAGACCCAGTACTTC. This translates into CASSETGAPGRETQYF. The rearrangement links TRBV10-1 to TRBJ2-5; D may correspond to TRBD1 or TRBD2 (6 bases each). Trimming left V 3 bases short and J 4 bases short, with 18 bases between. Germline CDR1 reads WNHNN; CDR2 reads SYGVQD (reference sequence). The CDR3 covers 16 residues.